One T cell receptor beta chain is described in this entry. Its antigen is currently unknown. The assay was immunoSEQ multiplex PCR, and TCRdb's table has in-frame clones only and misses some. The sample yields just over 15,000 clones, 45% to 55% seen once. Germline assignment: CDR1 SEHNR and CDR2 FQNEAQ (reference sequence). Trimming removed 5 bases from V and 5 bases from J, with 22 bases in between. The CDR3 length is 17 residues. The data were obtained in a study of Tregs in tolerant kidney transplant recipients. Study-level findings and limits: No direct test of biological reproducibility was done here. Expanding Tregs on activated donor B cells appeared to best identify donor-specific TCRbeta clones. Changing PCR primers prevented nucleotide comparison between some patients' samples.

CFSE-labeled recipient PBMCs were cultured more than 5 days with irradiated graft donor PBMCs, then FACS-sorted. The V call is TRBV7-9, the J call TRBJ1-3, with a weak D call TRBD1 (5 bases). Sample: CD4+ T cells from blood cultured with allogeneic cells, taken before the transplant. The source is a human patient who received a combined kidney and bone marrow transplant. The CDR3 region is CASSQAAPGLGRNTIYF. The CDR3 DNA is TGTGCCAGCAGCCAAGCCGCCCCAGGGCTTGGGCGAAACACCATATATTTT.